The 13 T cell receptor beta chains in this list originate from one sample, sequenced in a study of cytomegalovirus exposure and HLA in healthy donors. Amplification used 60 Vbeta primers and 13 Jbeta primers. Only in-frame clones appear in the TCRdb table, and some are missing; sequencing was by immunoSEQ multiplex PCR. This sample has approximately 190,000 clones; around 75% occur once, and the top ten carry approximately 2%. What was sequenced was PBMCs. Receptors originate from a woman in her twenties or thirties in good health and CMV-seronegative.

The genes are TRBV29-1 and TRBJ2-1; weak D call: TRBD2 (5 bases). The V gene's germline CDR1 is SQVTM and CDR2 ANQGSEA. V lost 6 bases and J lost 5, with 17 bases in between. This CDR3 is 14 amino acids long. The CDR3: CSVASGYRDNEQFF. The DNA for the CDR3 is TGCAGCGTAGCCTCGGGATATCGTGACAATGAGCAGTTCTTC.

Only one count was recorded for this clone. The V gene is TRBV5-1, the J gene TRBJ1-1, with D hard to call. Germline V gene sequence: CDR1 SGHRS, CDR2 YFSETQ. V lost 4 bases to trimming and J lost 1 base, with 11 bases between them. CDR3 length equals 14 residues. The CDR3 sequence: CASSTGVWNTEAFF. The CDR3 coding sequence is TGCGCCAGCAGCACCGGGGTGTGGAACACTGAAGCTTTCTTT.

The chain employs TRBV6-6 and TRBJ2-2; weak D call: TRBD2 (6 bases). The CDR3 extends over 14 amino acids. CDR1 is MNHNY and CDR2 is SVGAGI in the germline V gene (reference sequence). V shed 5 bases and J shed 3 bases, with 10 bases lying between them. The CDR3 protein is CASSPGLDTGELFF. DNA of the CDR3: TGTGCCAGCAGTCCGGGACTTGACACCGGGGAGCTGTTTTTT.

V is TRBV6-5 and J is TRBJ2-2; 7 bases match TRBD2. Germline V gives CDR1 MNHEY, CDR2 SVGAGI. Unmatched junction bases numbered 10, after V lost 8 bases and J lost 4 bases. CDR3 length equals 15 residues. CDR3 sequence reads: CASQPGRGGTGELFF. CDR3 coding DNA: TGTGCCAGCCAACCCGGGCGCGGGGGCACCGGGGAGCTGTTTTTT.

This rearrangement joins TRBV10-3 to TRBJ1-6; 7 positions match TRBD1. The germline V gene encodes CDR1 ENHRY and CDR2 SYGVKD. V lost 0 bases to trimming and J lost 0 bases; unmatched junction nucleotides: 5. The CDR3 totals 18 residues. The CDR3 spells CAISESRDRSSYNSPLHF. The CDR3 DNA reads TGTGCCATCAGTGAGTCAAGGGACAGAAGCTCCTATAATTCACCCCTCCACTTT.

This chain links TRBV7-9 with TRBJ2-1, with D uncertain. Germline V gives CDR1 SEHNR, CDR2 FQNEAQ (reference sequence). The CDR3 is 16 residues long. V gave up 5 bases and J gave up 0 bases, with 14 bases separating them. The CDR3 DNA reads TGTGCCAGCAGCAGCACCCTCGCCACCTCCTACAATGAGCAGTTCTTC. Protein product: CASSSTLATSYNEQFF.

The rearrangement uses TRBV19 and TRBJ2-1; D is ambiguous. This CDR3 is built from 13 residues. V lost 6 bases and J lost 3, with 9 bases in between. From germline, CDR1 is LNHDA and CDR2 SQIVND (reference sequence). The CDR3: CASSERIYNEQFF. The CDR3 DNA sequence: TGTGCCAGTAGCGAGAGAATCTACAATGAGCAGTTCTTC.

Comments on this clone: Other nucleotide sequences in the sample specify the same CDR3. The rearrangement uses TRBV7-9 and TRBJ2-7; D is possibly TRBD1 (6 bases). V lost 4 bases to trimming and J lost 4 bases, with 8 bases between them. The CDR3 extends over 12 amino acids. Germline V gene data show CDR1 as SEHNR and CDR2 as FQNEAQ (reference sequence). The CDR3 bases are TGTGCCAGCAGCTCCACAGGGTACGAGCAGTACTTC. Translation: CASSSTGYEQYF.

The gene calls are TRBV6-5 and TRBJ2-3; TRBD2 aligns across 10 bases. V was pared by 9 bases and J by 1 base, with 4 bases of the junction left unmatched. The V gene's germline CDR1 is MNHEY and CDR2 SVGAGI. This CDR3 has 14 amino acids. The CDR3 spells CASTGTSGTDTQYF. The CDR3 DNA reads as TGTGCCAGTACCGGGACTAGCGGCACAGATACGCAGTATTTT.

A few counts support this clone. V gene TRBV11-2 combines with J gene TRBJ2-6; no clear D gene. Germline CDR1 reads SGHAT; CDR2 reads FQNNGV. Trimming shortened V by 0 bases and J by 0 bases, and 6 bases separated the two germline ends. This CDR3 contains 16 residues. CDR3 nucleotides: TGTGCCAGCAGCTTAGATCCGAGCTCTGGGGCCAACGTCCTGACTTTC. Translating gives CASSLDPSSGANVLTF. The full variable domain, completed using reference TRBV11-2 and TRBJ2-6, is EAGVAQSPRYKIIEKRQSVAFWCNPISGHATLYWYQQILGQGPKLLIQFQNNGVVDDSQLPKDRFSAERLKGVDSTLKIQPAKLEDSAVYLCASSLDPSSGANVLTFGAGSRLTVL.

The genes are TRBV11-1 and TRBJ2-3; TRBD2 matches at 13 bases. The J segment lost 7 bases and the V segment lost 5 bases, leaving 9 bases of the junction unmatched. The CDR3 totals 16 residues. Germline values: CDR1 SGHAT, CDR2 FQDESV (reference sequence). The CDR3 coding sequence is TGTGCCAGCAGCCGTCCCGGGACTAGCGGGGACAATACGCAGTATTTT. It is translated as CASSRPGTSGDNTQYF. The whole variable domain, remainder taken from reference TRBV11-1 and TRBJ2-3, is EAEVAQSPRYKITEKSQAVAFWCDPISGHATLYWYRQILGQGPELLVQFQDESVVDDSQLPKDRFSAERLKGVDSTLKIQPAELGDSAMYLCASSRPGTSGDNTQYFGPGTRLTVL.

This clone was counted only a few times. This rearrangement joins TRBV7-6 to TRBJ2-2; the D gene is possibly TRBD1 (6 bases). V lost 0 bases to trimming and J lost 0 bases, with 17 bases between them. CDR1 and CDR2 (germline): SGHVS, FNYEAQ. The CDR3 has 19 amino acids. CDR3 bases: TGTGCCAGCAGCTTAGCAGGTCGGCAGGGGACGGCGAACACCGGGGAGCTGTTTTTT. Translation gives CASSLAGRQGTANTGELFF. The full variable domain, completed using reference TRBV7-6 and TRBJ2-2, is GAGVSQSPRYKVTKRGQDVALRCDPISGHVSLYWYRQALGQGPEFLTYFNYEAQQDKSGLPNDRFSAERPEGSISTLTIQRTEQRDSAMYRCASSLAGRQGTANTGELFFGEGSRLTVL.

This clone was observed a handful of times. The chain employs TRBV2 and TRBJ1-3; TRBD1 might be the D (5 bases). V was pared by 2 bases and J by 0 bases, with 14 bases between. Germline CDR1 is SNHLY and CDR2 is FYNNEI. The CDR3 has 17 amino acids. DNA for the CDR3: TGTGCCAGCAGTGAACTCCCTCAGGGACTCTCTGGAAACACCATATATTTT. Protein: CASSELPQGLSGNTIYF.